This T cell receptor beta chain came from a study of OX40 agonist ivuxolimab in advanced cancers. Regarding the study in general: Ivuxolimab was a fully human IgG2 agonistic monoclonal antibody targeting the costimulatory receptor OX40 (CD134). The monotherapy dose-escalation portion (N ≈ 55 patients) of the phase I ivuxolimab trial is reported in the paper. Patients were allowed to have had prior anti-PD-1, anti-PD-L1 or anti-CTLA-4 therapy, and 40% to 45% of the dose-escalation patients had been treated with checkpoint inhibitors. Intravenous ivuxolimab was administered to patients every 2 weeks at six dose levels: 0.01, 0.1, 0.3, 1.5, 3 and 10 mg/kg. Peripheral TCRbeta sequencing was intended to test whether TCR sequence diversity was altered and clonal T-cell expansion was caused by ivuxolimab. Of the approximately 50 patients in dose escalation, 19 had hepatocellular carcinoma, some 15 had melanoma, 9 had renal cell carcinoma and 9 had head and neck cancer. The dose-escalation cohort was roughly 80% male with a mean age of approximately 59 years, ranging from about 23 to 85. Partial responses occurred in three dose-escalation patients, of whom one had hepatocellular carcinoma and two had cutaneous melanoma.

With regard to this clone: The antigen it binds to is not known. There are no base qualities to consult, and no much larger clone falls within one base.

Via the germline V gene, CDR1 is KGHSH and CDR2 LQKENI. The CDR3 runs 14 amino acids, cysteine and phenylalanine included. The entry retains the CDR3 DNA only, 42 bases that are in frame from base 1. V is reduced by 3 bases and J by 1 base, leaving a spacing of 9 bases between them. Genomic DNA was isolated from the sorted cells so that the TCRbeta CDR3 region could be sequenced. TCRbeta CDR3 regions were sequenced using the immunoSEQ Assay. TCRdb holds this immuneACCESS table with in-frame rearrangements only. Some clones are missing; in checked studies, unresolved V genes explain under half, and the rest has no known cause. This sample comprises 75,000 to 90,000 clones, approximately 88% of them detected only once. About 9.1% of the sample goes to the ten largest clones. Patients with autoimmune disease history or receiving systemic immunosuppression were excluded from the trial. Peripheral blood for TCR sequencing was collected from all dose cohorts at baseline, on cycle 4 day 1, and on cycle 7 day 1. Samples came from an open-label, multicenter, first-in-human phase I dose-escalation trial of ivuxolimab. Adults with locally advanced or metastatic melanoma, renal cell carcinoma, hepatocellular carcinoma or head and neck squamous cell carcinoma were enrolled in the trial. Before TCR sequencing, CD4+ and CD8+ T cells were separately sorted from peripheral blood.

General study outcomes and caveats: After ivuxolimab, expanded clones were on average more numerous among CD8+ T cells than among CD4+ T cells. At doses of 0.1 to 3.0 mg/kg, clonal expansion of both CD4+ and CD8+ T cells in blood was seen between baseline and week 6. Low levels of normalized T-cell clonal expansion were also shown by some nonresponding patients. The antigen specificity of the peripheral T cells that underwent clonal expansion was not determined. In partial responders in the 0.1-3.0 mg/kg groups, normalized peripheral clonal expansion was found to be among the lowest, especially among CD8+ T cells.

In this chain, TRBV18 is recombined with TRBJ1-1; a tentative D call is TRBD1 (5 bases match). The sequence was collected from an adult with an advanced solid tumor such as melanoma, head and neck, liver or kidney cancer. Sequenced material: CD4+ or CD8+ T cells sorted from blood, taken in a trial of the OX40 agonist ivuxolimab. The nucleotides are TGTGCCAGCTCACCCACGGACACGAACACTGAAGCTTTCTTT. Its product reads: CASSPTDTNTEAFF.